A single sample gave rise to the 4 T cell receptor beta chains below, sequenced in a study of PD-L1 blockade in urothelial cancer. Assay: immunoSEQ multiplex PCR; the TCRdb copy retains only in-frame clones and omits some. The sample includes fewer than 60,000 clones, 65% to 90% of them seen just once. Time point noted: pretreatment peripheral blood. The sequences come from PBMCs, collected around atezolizumab (anti-PD-L1) treatment. The receptor source for this set is a man between 65 and 80 years old with urothelial cancer.

The rearrangement joins TRBV6-5 to TRBJ2-7; TRBD1 matches 7 bases. J gave up 3 bases and V 4 bases, and 12 bases lay outside the gene matches. Per germline, CDR1 MNHEY and CDR2 SVGAGI. The CDR3 covers 16 residues. CDR3 region: CASSSRTGRSSYEQYF. The CDR3 DNA follows: TGTGCCAGCAGTTCCCGGACAGGTCGGAGTAGCTACGAGCAGTACTTC.

V gene TRBV28 combines with J gene TRBJ2-7; 8 nucleotides agree with TRBD2. The V and J ends lost 4 bases and 5 bases, in that order; junction bases with no gene match: 10. Germline CDR1 and CDR2: MDHEN and SYDVKM. The CDR3 is 15 amino acids. In nucleotides, the CDR3 is TGTGCCAGCAGTTCCCAACCCGGGGGGGGCCACGAGCAGTACTTC. It yields the protein CASSSQPGGGHEQYF.

The V call is TRBV20-1, the J call TRBJ1-2; D call uncertain. CDR1 and CDR2 from the germline V gene are DFQATT and SNEGSKA (reference sequence). V lost 2 bases to trimming and J lost 7 bases, with 8 bases between them. The CDR3 consists of 11 residues. The CDR3 is CSARSGPGYTF. The CDR3 DNA reads as TGCAGTGCTAGATCTGGGCCTGGCTACACCTTC.

This clone has just one count. Here the CDR3 reads CASSAYQAGGLYEQYF. CDR3 nucleotides: TGCGCCAGCAGCGCATATCAAGCGGGAGGGTTGTACGAGCAGTACTTC. The chain recombines TRBV4-1 with TRBJ2-7, with 10 nucleotides matching TRBD2. CDR1 is MGHRA and CDR2 is YSYEKL in the germline V gene. The CDR3 length is 16 residues. Germline trimming cut 5 bases from V and 4 bases from J; bases unmatched to any gene: 11.